A selection of T cell receptor beta chains follows, all from one sample in a study of immune characterization of retroperitoneal liposarcoma. TCRdb called the PCR reads again in MiXCR, with one record for every CDR3 protein. The sample holds around 20,000 distinct CDR3 sequences, more than 35% seen once. What was sequenced was blood. These receptors all come from a male donor with retroperitoneal liposarcoma. Each CDR3 is given with its conserved first and last residue. D genes are given only for firm matches. Clone size is shown for a subset of rows, as once, few, many or a class of expanded clone.

j_gene: TRBJ2-7; v_gene: TRBV6-1; d_gene: -; abundance: medium-sized; CDR3nt: TGTGCCAGCAGTGAAGCGCCAGGTCCCCCCAAAGAGCAGTACTTC; CDR3aa: CASSEAPGPPKEQYF
j_gene: TRBJ1-5; v_gene: TRBV6-1; d_gene: -; abundance: -; CDR3nt: TGTGCCAGCAGTGAAGCCCGAACGGTCACAGGGAATCTGAGGGTTAGCAATCAGCCCCAGCATTTT; CDR3aa: CASSEARTVTGNLRVSNQPQHF
j_gene: TRBJ2-7; v_gene: TRBV6-1; d_gene: TRBD1; abundance: medium-sized; CDR3nt: TGTGCCAGCAGACGACAGGGGGCTATATCCTACAATGAGCAGTACTTC; CDR3aa: CASRRQGAISYNEQYF
j_gene: TRBJ2-7; v_gene: TRBV27; d_gene: TRBD2; abundance: -; CDR3nt: TGTGCCAGCAGTAATAGCGGGAGGCCCCACGAGCAGTACTTC; CDR3aa: CASSNSGRPHEQYF
j_gene: TRBJ2-5; v_gene: TRBV10-3; d_gene: -; abundance: -; CDR3nt: TGTGCCATCAGTGAGGCTAGCGGAATCGGGGGCAATGAGCAGTACTTC; CDR3aa: CAISEASGIGGNEQYF
j_gene: TRBJ1-1; v_gene: TRBV7-6; d_gene: -; abundance: many; CDR3nt: TGTGCCAGCAGAGAGGGAGGGGAGGGGACTGAAGCTTTCTTT; CDR3aa: CASREGGEGTEAFF
j_gene: TRBJ2-7; v_gene: TRBV6-6; d_gene: -; abundance: medium-sized; CDR3nt: TGTGCCAGCAGTTACGGGCGGGGATGGTCCTACGAGCAGTACTTC; CDR3aa: CASSYGRGWSYEQYF
j_gene: TRBJ2-3; v_gene: TRBV6-4; d_gene: TRBD2; abundance: few; CDR3nt: TGTGCCAGCAGTGAATTTGGGGGGGCAGATACGCAGTATTTT; CDR3aa: CASSEFGGADTQYF
j_gene: TRBJ2-6; v_gene: TRBV6-6; d_gene: -; abundance: -; CDR3nt: TGTGCCAGCAGTTACTGGACTTCTGGGGCCAACGTCCTGACTTTC; CDR3aa: CASSYWTSGANVLTF
j_gene: TRBJ2-1; v_gene: TRBV7-9; d_gene: TRBD1; abundance: few; CDR3nt: TGTGCCAGCATCCAATCCACAGGGGGATTCTACAATGAGCAGTTCTTC; CDR3aa: CASIQSTGGFYNEQFF
j_gene: TRBJ1-1; v_gene: TRBV12-3/TRBV12-4; d_gene: TRBD1; abundance: -; CDR3nt: TGTGCCAGCAGACTTGACAGGGACACTGAAGCTTTCTTT; CDR3aa: CASRLDRDTEAFF
j_gene: TRBJ2-7; v_gene: TRBV11-2; d_gene: -; abundance: few; CDR3nt: TGTGCCAGCAGCCCCGGGACGGCAAGCTCCTACGAGCAGTACTTC; CDR3aa: CASSPGTASSYEQYF
j_gene: TRBJ2-1; v_gene: TRBV7-2; d_gene: -; abundance: -; CDR3nt: TGTGCCAGCAGCATCCAGAGCTACGAGCAGTTCTTC; CDR3aa: CASSIQSYEQFF
j_gene: TRBJ2-5; v_gene: TRBV6-1; d_gene: -; abundance: few; CDR3nt: TGTGCCAGCAGTCAAGGGGAGACCCAGTACTTC; CDR3aa: CASSQGETQYF
j_gene: TRBJ2-2; v_gene: TRBV6-1; d_gene: -; abundance: many; CDR3nt: TGTGCCAGCAGTCTTCGCCAAAAAGGTGGCGGGGAGCTGTTTTTT; CDR3aa: CASSLRQKGGGELFF
j_gene: TRBJ2-1; v_gene: TRBV6-1; d_gene: -; abundance: -; CDR3nt: TGTGCCAGCTCCCAGGGGGAGGGAGCTGCCTACAATGAGCAGTTCTTC; CDR3aa: CASSQGEGAAYNEQFF
j_gene: TRBJ2-5; v_gene: TRBV28; d_gene: -; abundance: many; CDR3nt: TGTGCCAGCAGTTTAATTTTCGGGCGCCAAGAGACCCAGTACTTC; CDR3aa: CASSLIFGRQETQYF
j_gene: TRBJ2-5; v_gene: TRBV27; d_gene: -; abundance: medium-sized; CDR3nt: TGTGCCAGCCGCCGAAAAGAGACCCAGTACTTC; CDR3aa: CASRRKETQYF
j_gene: TRBJ2-7; v_gene: TRBV11-2; d_gene: -; abundance: -; CDR3nt: TGTGCCAGCAGCTCGGACGGCGCAGACGAGCAGTACTTC; CDR3aa: CASSSDGADEQYF
j_gene: TRBJ1-1; v_gene: TRBV7-8; d_gene: -; abundance: few; CDR3nt: TGTGCCAGCAGCTTAGGAATTGAGGAGAACACTGAAGCTTTCTTT; CDR3aa: CASSLGIEENTEAFF
j_gene: TRBJ2-7; v_gene: TRBV6-1; d_gene: TRBD2; abundance: -; CDR3nt: TGTGCCAGCAGTGAAGTTGCGGGGGGTACCAATGAGCAGTACTTC; CDR3aa: CASSEVAGGTNEQYF
j_gene: TRBJ2-7; v_gene: TRBV6-1; d_gene: -; abundance: medium-sized; CDR3nt: TGTGCCAGCAGTGAAGGGGGGGACACCACCTACGAGCAGTACTTC; CDR3aa: CASSEGGDTTYEQYF
j_gene: TRBJ2-1; v_gene: TRBV28; d_gene: -; abundance: -; CDR3nt: TGTGCCAGCAGTATCTTTGGGTACTACGAGCAGTTCTTC; CDR3aa: CASSIFGYYEQFF